The rows below give T cell receptor beta chains drawn from one sample of a study of T cell responses to AZD1222 COVID-19 vaccine. Profiling relied on immunoSEQ multiplex PCR, and the TCRdb table lists in-frame clones only, not all of them. Of approximately 190,000 clones in the sample, approximately 90% were seen once. Sequences were derived from peripheral blood, sampled 28 days after the second dose of the MenACWY control vaccine. These receptors all stem from an adult who received the MenACWY meningococcal vaccine as a control. Each CDR3 is given with its conserved first and last residue. Each record gives: V gene, D gene, J gene, clone size, CDR3 DNA, CDR3 protein. The D gene is left open where the match is weak. Size values are once, few and many counts, or a class for expanded clones, and some rows have none.

>TRBV29-1|TRBD1|TRBJ1-3|once
TGCAGCGTTCGACCCGACAGGGTCTCTGGAAACACCATATATTTT
CSVRPDRVSGNTIYF
>TRBV19|.|TRBJ1-2|.
TGTGCCAGTAGTGTAACCCGAGACACCGGGAGCCTCTATGGCTACACCTTC
CASSVTRDTGSLYGYTF
>TRBV19|.|TRBJ1-1|.
TGTGCCAGTAGTATTAGGGACGGTAAGTCTGAAGCTTTCTTT
CASSIRDGKSEAFF
>TRBV14|TRBD1|TRBJ2-1|.
TGTGCCAGCAGCAAAGCACTGACAGGGGTCTTCTGCAATGAGCAGTTCTTC
CASSKALTGVFCNEQFF
>TRBV10-1|.|TRBJ2-3|.
TGCGCCAGCAGTGAGTCCCAGGGGGGAGGCACAGATACGCAGTATTTT
CASSESQGGGTDTQYF
>TRBV5-1|.|TRBJ1-1|.
TGCGCCAGCAGCTTGCAGGCAAACACTGAAGCTTTCTTT
CASSLQANTEAFF
>TRBV19|.|TRBJ1-5|.
TGTGCCAGTAGTACTCAGACAGGTAGCAATCAGCCCCAGCATTTT
CASSTQTGSNQPQHF
>TRBV5-1|TRBD1|TRBJ2-2|.
TGCGCCAGCAGCACCGGGACAGGGGGCCCCGGGGAGCTGTTTTTT
CASSTGTGGPGELFF
>TRBV7-3|.|TRBJ2-1|.
TGTGCCAGCAGCCCGAGGGTCGGGGTCAGCTCCTACAATGAGCAGTTCTTC
CASSPRVGVSSYNEQFF
>TRBV4-2|.|TRBJ1-4|.
TGTGCCAGCAGCCAAGATGCACAGGGAGCAACTAATGAAAAACTGTTTTTT
CASSQDAQGATNEKLFF
>TRBV7-9|.|TRBJ1-1|.
TGTGCCAGCAGCTTTCCCGCCACTGAAGCTTTCTTT
CASSFPATEAFF
>TRBV3-1/TRBV3-2|.|TRBJ2-7|.
TGTGCCAGCAGCTCCCGGGACAAGGCCTTGGGAGAGCAGTACTTC
CASSSRDKALGEQYF
>TRBV5-8|.|TRBJ2-1|.
TGTGCCAGCAGCTTGGACCCTAGTGGGTCCTACAATGAGCAGTTCTTC
CASSLDPSGSYNEQFF
>TRBV19|TRBD1|TRBJ2-5|.
TGTGCCAGTAGTCCAGGGACAGGGGGCTTCGAGACCCAGTACTTC
CASSPGTGGFETQYF
>TRBV27|.|TRBJ1-1|once
TGTGCCAGCAGTTCCCTCAAGGCCCTTCTTGAGGGGAACACTGAAGCTTTCTTT
CASSSLKALLEGNTEAFF
>TRBV19|.|TRBJ1-1|.
TGTGCCGCCCTCCCGACGGGCTTACCCACTGAAGCTTTCTTT
CAALPTGLPTEAFF
>TRBV11-2|.|TRBJ1-1|.
TGTGCCAGCAGCTTCCACCTTGGGACGAACACTGAAGCTTTCTTT
CASSFHLGTNTEAFF
>TRBV19|TRBD1|TRBJ2-1|.
TGTGCCAGTAGTCTGGGACAGGTAACTTTACGTGAGCAGTTCTTC
CASSLGQVTLREQFF
>TRBV10-2|TRBD2|TRBJ2-3|.
TGCGCCACCTCTAGCGGGAGGCGGGGGGTCGGAGATACGCAGTATTTT
CATSSGRRGVGDTQYF
>TRBV5-1|.|TRBJ2-7|.
TGCGCCAGCAGCCGGCTAGGTACTGGCTCCTACGAGCAGTACTTC
CASSRLGTGSYEQYF
>TRBV11-3|.|TRBJ2-7|.
TGTGCCAGCAGCCCCCTAACAGGAAGCTCCTACGAGCAGTACTTC
CASSPLTGSSYEQYF
>TRBV7-8|.|TRBJ1-5|.
TGTGCCAGCAGCTTAGGGCAGAATAGCAATCAGCCCCAGCATTTT
CASSLGQNSNQPQHF
>TRBV23-1|.|TRBJ1-1|.
TGCGCCAACGTGACAGAGAACACTGAAGCTTTCTTT
CANVTENTEAFF
>TRBV10-1|.|TRBJ2-1|.
TGCGCCAGCAGTCGGGACTCCGGGAACAATGAGCAGTTCTTC
CASSRDSGNNEQFF
>TRBV7-8|.|TRBJ1-2|few
TGTGCCAGCAGCTTAGTGGGTAGGGTCTATGGCTACACCTTC
CASSLVGRVYGYTF
>TRBV9|.|TRBJ1-6|.
TGTGCCAGCAGCGGTCAGGGTCAGGCGGCTTCACCCCTCCACTTT
CASSGQGQAASPLHF
>TRBV6-5|.|TRBJ2-3|few
TGTGCCAGCGGCCGGGACTGGAACACAGATACGCAGTATTTT
CASGRDWNTDTQYF
>TRBV5-1|.|TRBJ1-6|.
TGCGCCAGCAGCTTGGGGCAGGGACATAATTCACCCCTCCACTTT
CASSLGQGHNSPLHF
>TRBV5-1|.|TRBJ2-7|once
TGCGCCAGCAGCTTGACATTCTCCTACGAGCAGTACTTC
CASSLTFSYEQYF
>TRBV5-1|TRBD1|TRBJ1-6|once
TGCGCCAGCAGCGCGGGACAGGGCTCTTCACCCCTCCACTTT
CASSAGQGSSPLHF
>TRBV6-5|.|TRBJ2-2|.
TGTGCCAGCAGGGGGACACTGGATACCGGGGAGCTGTTTTTT
CASRGTLDTGELFF
>TRBV29-1|.|TRBJ1-1|.
TGCAGCGTTGAAGCTGTGACTAGGGGCATTACTGAAGCTTTCTTT
CSVEAVTRGITEAFF
>TRBV29-1|.|TRBJ2-3|.
TGCGGTTTCAGGCCATATTATTCTAGCACAGATACGCAGTATTTT
CGFRPYYSSTDTQYF
>TRBV11-3|TRBD1|TRBJ1-1|.
TGTGCCAGCAGCTCCCAGACAGGGGTCTCCTCTTTAGCTTTCTTT
CASSSQTGVSSLAFF
>TRBV11-3|TRBD1|TRBJ2-1|few
TGTGCCAGCAGCCCAGGACAGGGGGCAAGGAATGAGCAGTTCTTC
CASSPGQGARNEQFF
>TRBV2|.|TRBJ1-1|.
TGTGCCACCCCAGGTGGGCCGGGGGAAGCTTTCTTT
CATPGGPGEAFF
>TRBV18|.|TRBJ1-6|.
TGTGCCAGCTCAGCGGGCGGGGATTTACCCCTCCACTTT
CASSAGGDLPLHF
>TRBV19|.|TRBJ1-5|once
TGTGCCAGTAGTATAGGTTATTTGAGGGGGAGCAATCAGCCCCAGCATTTT
CASSIGYLRGSNQPQHF
>TRBV10-1|.|TRBJ1-5|.
TGCGCCAGCAGCACCGACAACAGCAATCAGCCCCAGCATTTT
CASSTDNSNQPQHF
>TRBV2|.|TRBJ1-4|.
TGTGCCAGCAGCGTAACCGGGTTTGATGAAAAACTGTTTTTT
CASSVTGFDEKLFF
>TRBV9|.|TRBJ1-6|.
TGTGCCAGCAGCGTAGAGAGGGGCGGACTCGGGAATTCACCCCTCCACTTT
CASSVERGGLGNSPLHF
>TRBV3-1/TRBV3-2|.|TRBJ1-2|.
TGTGCCAGCAGCCAAGGGGCGCGCTACACCTTC
CASSQGARYTF